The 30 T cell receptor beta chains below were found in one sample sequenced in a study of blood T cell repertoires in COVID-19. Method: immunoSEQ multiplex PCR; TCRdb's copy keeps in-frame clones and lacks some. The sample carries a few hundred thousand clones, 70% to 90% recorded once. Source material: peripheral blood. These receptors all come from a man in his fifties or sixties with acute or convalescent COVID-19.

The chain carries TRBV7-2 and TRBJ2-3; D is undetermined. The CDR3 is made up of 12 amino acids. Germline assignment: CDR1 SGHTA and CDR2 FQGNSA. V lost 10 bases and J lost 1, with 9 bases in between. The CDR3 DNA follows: TGTGCCACCGGTCGGGGCACAGATACGCAGTATTTT. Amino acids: CATGRGTDTQYF.

The CDR3 loop is CASSLPSRQGPELFF. The CDR3 DNA is TGTGCCAGCAGCTTACCATCCCGACAGGGGCCGGAACTGTTTTTT. The V gene is TRBV7-9, the J gene TRBJ1-4; 8 bases fit TRBD1. The CDR3 spans 15 residues. The trim removed 2 bases at V and 12 bases at J, leaving 11 bases unmatched. In germline, CDR1 is SEHNR, CDR2 FQNEAQ (reference sequence). Complete variable domain (other parts from reference TRBV7-9 and TRBJ1-4): DTGVSQNPRHKITKRGQNVTFRCDPISEHNRLYWYRQTLGQGPEFLTYFQNEAQLEKSRLLSDRFSAERPKGSFSTLEIQRTEQGDSAMYLCASSLPSRQGPELFFGSGTQLSVL.

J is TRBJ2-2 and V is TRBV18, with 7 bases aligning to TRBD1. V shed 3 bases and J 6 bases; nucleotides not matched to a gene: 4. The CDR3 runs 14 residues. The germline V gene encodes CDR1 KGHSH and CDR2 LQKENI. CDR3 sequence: CASSPTTGSGELFF. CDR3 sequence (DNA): TGTGCCAGCTCACCCACGACAGGGTCCGGGGAGCTGTTTTTT.

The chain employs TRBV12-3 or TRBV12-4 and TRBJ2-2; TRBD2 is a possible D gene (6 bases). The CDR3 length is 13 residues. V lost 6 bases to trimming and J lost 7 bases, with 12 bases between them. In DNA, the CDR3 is TGTGCCAGCAGCCCGGTCGGGAGCGGGGAGCTGTTTTTT. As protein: CASSPVGSGELFF.

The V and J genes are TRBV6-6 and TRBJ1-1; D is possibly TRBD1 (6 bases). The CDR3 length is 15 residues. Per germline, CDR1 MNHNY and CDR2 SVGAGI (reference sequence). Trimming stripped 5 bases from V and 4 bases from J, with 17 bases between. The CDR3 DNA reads TGTGCCAGCAGTCCACCCCCGACAGGTAGCACTGAAGCTTTCTTT. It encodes CASSPPPTGSTEAFF.

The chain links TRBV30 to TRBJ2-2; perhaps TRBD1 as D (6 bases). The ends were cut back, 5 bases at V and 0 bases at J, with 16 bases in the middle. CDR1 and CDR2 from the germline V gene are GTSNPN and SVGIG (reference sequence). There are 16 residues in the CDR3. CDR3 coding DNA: TGTGCCTGGGGAGTTTTTGGGGGCGCGAACACCGGGGAGCTGTTTTTT. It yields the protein CAWGVFGGANTGELFF.

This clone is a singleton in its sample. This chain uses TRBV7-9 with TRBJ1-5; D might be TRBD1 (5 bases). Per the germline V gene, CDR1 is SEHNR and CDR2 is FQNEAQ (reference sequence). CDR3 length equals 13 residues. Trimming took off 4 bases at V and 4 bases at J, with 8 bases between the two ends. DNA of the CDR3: TGTGCCAGCAGCTGGGGGGATAATCAGCCCCAGCATTTT. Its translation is CASSWGDNQPQHF. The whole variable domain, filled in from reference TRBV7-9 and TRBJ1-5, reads DTGVSQNPRHKITKRGQNVTFRCDPISEHNRLYWYRQTLGQGPEFLTYFQNEAQLEKSRLLSDRFSAERPKGSFSTLEIQRTEQGDSAMYLCASSWGDNQPQHFGDGTRLSIL.

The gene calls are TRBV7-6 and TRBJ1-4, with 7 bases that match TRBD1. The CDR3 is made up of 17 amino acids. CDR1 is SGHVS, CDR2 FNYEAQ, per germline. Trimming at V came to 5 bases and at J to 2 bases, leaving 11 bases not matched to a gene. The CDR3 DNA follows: TGTGCCAGCAGCCAACTCGTTGGGACAGCGACTAATGAAAAACTGTTTTTT. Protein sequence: CASSQLVGTATNEKLFF.

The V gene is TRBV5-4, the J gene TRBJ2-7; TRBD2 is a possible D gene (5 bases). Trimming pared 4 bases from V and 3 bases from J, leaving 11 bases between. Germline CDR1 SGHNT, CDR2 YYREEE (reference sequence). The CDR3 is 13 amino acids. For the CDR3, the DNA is TGTGCCAGCAGCCCCCGGGCGGGCTACGAGCAGTACTTC. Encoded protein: CASSPRAGYEQYF.

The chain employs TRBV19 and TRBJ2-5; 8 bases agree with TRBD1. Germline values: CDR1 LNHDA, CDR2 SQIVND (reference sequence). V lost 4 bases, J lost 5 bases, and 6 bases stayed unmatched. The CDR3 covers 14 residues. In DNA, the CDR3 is TGTGCCAGTAGTAGTGACAGGGGCTTGGAGACCCAGTACTTC. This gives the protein CASSSDRGLETQYF. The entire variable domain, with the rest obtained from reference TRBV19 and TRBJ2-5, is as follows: DGGITQSPKYLFRKEGQNVTLSCEQNLNHDAMYWYRQDPGQGLRLIYYSQIVNDFQKGDIAEGYSVSREKKESFPLTVTSAQKNPTAFYLCASSSDRGLETQYFGPGTRLLVL.

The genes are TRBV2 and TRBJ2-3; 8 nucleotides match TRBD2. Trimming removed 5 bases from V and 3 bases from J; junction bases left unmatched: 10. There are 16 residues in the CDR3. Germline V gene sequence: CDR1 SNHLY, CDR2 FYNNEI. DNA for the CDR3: TGTGCCAGCAGTTTGGTAGCCGGGGGGGGTACAGATACGCAGTATTTT. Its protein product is CASSLVAGGGTDTQYF.

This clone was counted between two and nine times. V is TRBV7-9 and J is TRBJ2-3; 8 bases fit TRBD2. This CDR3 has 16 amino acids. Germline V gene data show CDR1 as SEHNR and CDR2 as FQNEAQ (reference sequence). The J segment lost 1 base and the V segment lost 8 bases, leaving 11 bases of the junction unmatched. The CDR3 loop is CASQFLGRGGTDTQYF. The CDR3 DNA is TGTGCCAGCCAGTTCCTAGGGCGGGGGGGCACAGATACGCAGTATTTT.

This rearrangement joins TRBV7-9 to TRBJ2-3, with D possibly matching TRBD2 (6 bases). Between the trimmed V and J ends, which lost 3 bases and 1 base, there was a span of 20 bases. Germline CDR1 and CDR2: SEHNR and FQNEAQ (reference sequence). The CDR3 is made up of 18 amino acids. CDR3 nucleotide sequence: TGTGCCAGCAGCTTCATACACATTGCGGGGTCGGGCACAGATACGCAGTATTTT. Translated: CASSFIHIAGSGTDTQYF. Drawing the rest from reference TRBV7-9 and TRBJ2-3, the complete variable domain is DTGVSQNPRHKITKRGQNVTFRCDPISEHNRLYWYRQTLGQGPEFLTYFQNEAQLEKSRLLSDRFSAERPKGSFSTLEIQRTEQGDSAMYLCASSFIHIAGSGTDTQYFGPGTRLTVL.

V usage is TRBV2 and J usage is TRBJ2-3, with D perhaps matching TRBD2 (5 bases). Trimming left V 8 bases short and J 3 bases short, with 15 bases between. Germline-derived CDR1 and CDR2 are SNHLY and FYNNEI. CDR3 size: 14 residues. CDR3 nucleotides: TGTGCCAGCCTAATTGGGAGCAGAACAGATACGCAGTATTTT. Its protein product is CASLIGSRTDTQYF.

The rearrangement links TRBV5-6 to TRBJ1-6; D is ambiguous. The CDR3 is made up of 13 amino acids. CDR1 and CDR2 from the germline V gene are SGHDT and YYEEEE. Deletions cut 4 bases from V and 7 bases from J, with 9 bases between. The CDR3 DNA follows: TGTGCCAGCAGCCCTACGGGGAATTCACCCCTCCACTTT. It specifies CASSPTGNSPLHF. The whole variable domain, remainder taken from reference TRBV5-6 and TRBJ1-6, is DAGVTQSPTHLIKTRGQQVTLRCSPKSGHDTVSWYQQALGQGPQFIFQYYEEEERQRGNFPDRFSGHQFPNYSSELNVNALLLGDSALYLCASSPTGNSPLHFGNGTRLTVT.

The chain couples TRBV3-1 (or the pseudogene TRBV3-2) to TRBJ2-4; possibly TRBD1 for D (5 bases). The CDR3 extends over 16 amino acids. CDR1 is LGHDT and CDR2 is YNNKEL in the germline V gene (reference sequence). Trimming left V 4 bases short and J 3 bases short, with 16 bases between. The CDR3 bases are TGTGCCAGCAGCCGACCCGGATCAGGGCTCAAAAACATTCAGTACTTC. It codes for CASSRPGSGLKNIQYF.

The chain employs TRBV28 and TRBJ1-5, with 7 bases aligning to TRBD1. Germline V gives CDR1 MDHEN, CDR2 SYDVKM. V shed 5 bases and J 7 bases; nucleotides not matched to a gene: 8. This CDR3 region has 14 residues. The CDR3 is CASSPRQGRQPQHF. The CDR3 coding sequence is TGTGCCAGCAGTCCGCGACAGGGACGCCAGCCCCAGCATTTT.

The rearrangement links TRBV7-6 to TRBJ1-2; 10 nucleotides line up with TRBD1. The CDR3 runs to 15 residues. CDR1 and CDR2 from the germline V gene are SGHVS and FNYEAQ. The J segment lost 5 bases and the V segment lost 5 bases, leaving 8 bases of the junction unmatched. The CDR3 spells CASSLGRDRGYGYTF. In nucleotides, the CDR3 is TGTGCCAGCAGCCTAGGGCGGGACAGGGGTTATGGCTACACCTTC.

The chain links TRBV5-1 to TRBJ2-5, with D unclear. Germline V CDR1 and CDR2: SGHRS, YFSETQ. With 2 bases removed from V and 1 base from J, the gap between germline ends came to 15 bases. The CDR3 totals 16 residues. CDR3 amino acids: CASSFNPTAGQETQYF. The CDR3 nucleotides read TGCGCCAGCAGCTTTAATCCTACGGCAGGCCAAGAGACCCAGTACTTC.

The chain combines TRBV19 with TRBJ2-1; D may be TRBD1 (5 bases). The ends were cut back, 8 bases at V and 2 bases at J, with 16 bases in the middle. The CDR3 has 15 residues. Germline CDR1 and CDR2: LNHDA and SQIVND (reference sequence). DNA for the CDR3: TGTGCCAGTCGACAAAGGGGTCGTCCCTACAATGAGCAGTTCTTC. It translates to CASRQRGRPYNEQFF.

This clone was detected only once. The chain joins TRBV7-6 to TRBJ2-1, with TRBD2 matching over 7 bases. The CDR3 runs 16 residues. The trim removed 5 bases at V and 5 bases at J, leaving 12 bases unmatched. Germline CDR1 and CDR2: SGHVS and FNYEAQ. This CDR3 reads CASSTSGGGINNEQFF. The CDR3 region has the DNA TGTGCCAGCAGCACAAGTGGGGGGGGGATCAACAATGAGCAGTTCTTC. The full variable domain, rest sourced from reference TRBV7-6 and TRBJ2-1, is GAGVSQSPRYKVTKRGQDVALRCDPISGHVSLYWYRQALGQGPEFLTYFNYEAQQDKSGLPNDRFSAERPEGSISTLTIQRTEQRDSAMYRCASSTSGGGINNEQFFGPGTRLTVL.

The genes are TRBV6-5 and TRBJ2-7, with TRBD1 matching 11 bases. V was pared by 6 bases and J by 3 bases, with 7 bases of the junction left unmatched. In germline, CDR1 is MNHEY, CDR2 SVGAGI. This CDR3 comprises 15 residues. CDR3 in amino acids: CASRGGQGAYYEQYF. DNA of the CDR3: TGTGCCAGCAGGGGAGGACAGGGGGCCTACTACGAGCAGTACTTC.

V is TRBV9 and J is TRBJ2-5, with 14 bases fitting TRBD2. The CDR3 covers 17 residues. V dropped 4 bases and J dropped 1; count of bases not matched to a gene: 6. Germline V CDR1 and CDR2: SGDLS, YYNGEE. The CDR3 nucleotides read TGTGCCAGCAGCCGACTAGCGGGGGGGGCCTCCCAAGAGACCCAGTACTTC. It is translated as CASSRLAGGASQETQYF. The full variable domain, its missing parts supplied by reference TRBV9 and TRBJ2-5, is DSGVTQTPKHLITATGQRVTLRCSPRSGDLSVYWYQQSLDQGLQFLIQYYNGEERAKGNILERFSAQQFPDLHSELNLSSLELGDSALYFCASSRLAGGASQETQYFGPGTRLLVL.

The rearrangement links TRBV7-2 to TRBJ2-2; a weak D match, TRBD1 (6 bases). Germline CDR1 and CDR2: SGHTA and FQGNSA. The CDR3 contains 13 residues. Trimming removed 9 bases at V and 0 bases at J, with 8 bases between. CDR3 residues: CASDRTNTGELFF. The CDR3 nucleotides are TGTGCCAGTGACAGGACGAACACCGGGGAGCTGTTTTTT.

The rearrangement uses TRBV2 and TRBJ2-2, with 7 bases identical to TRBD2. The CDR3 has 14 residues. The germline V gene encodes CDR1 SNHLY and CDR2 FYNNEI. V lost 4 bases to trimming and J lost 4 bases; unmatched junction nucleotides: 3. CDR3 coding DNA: TGTGCCAGCAGTGGAGGGAGGGGCACCGGGGAGCTGTTTTTT. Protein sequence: CASSGGRGTGELFF.

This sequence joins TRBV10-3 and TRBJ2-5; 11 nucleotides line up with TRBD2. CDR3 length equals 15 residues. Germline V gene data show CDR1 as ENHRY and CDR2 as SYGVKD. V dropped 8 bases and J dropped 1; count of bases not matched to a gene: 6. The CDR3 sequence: CAIGGGTSGQETQYF. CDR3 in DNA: TGTGCCATCGGGGGGGGGACTAGCGGCCAAGAGACCCAGTACTTC.

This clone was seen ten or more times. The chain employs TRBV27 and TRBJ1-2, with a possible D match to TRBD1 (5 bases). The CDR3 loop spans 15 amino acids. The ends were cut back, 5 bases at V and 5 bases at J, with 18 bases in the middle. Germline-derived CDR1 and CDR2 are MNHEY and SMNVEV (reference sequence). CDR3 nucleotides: TGTGCCAGCAGTCCCAATGGGGCTCGGAAATATGGCTACACCTTC. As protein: CASSPNGARKYGYTF.

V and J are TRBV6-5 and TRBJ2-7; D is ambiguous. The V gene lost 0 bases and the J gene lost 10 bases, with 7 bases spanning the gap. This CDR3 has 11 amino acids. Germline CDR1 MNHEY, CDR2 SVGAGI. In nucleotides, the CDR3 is TGTGCCAGCAGTTACTCGAGAACCCAGTACTTC. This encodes CASSYSRTQYF.

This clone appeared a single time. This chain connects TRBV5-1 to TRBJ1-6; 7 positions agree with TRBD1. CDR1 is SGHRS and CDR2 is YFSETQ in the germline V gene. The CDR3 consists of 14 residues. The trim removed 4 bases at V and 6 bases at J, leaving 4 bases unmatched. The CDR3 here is CASSTGEVNSPLHF. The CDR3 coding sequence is TGCGCCAGCAGCACAGGGGAGGTTAATTCACCCCTCCACTTT. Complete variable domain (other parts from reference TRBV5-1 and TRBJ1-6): KAGVTQTPRYLIKTRGQQVTLSCSPISGHRSVSWYQQTPGQGLQFLFEYFSETQRNKGNFPGRFSGRQFSNSRSEMNVSTLELGDSALYLCASSTGEVNSPLHFGNGTRLTVT.

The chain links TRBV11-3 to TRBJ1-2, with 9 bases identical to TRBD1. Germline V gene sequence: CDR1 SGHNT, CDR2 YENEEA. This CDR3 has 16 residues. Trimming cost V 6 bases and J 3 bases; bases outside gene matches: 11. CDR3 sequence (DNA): TGTGCCAGCAGGCCCGCGGGACAGGGTAAGGACTATGGCTACACCTTC. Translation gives CASRPAGQGKDYGYTF.